This TCR beta chain was captured in a study of T cell responses to AZD1222 COVID-19 vaccine (dated by TCRdb to the early 2020s). In the study overall: AZD1222 recipients with second doses at about 4 weeks or about 12 weeks were pooled, because spike-specific TCR depth and breadth did not differ between schedules. TCR sequencing was performed for 230 to 250 trial participants, of whom 207 were given two doses of AZD1222 and around 25 were given two doses of MenACWY control vaccine. Trial participants were enrolled by age into subgroups of 18-55, 56-69 and 70-plus years, and around 150, 28 and 57 TCR-sequenced participants, respectively, were included in these subgroups. Overall results and qualifications from the work: Participants were mostly white British, with more females than males. The authors suggested clonal diversity may have been underestimated. Because no day 14 peak-response samples were available, repertoires were characterized only after the peak T cell response. Reportedly, close to half of the unique spike-specific TCRs recognized epitopes lying outside the regions that are mutated in the B.1.351 and B.1.1.7 variants. CD4 TCRs associated with the vaccine covered the entire spike protein, and the dominant responses were in regions 160-218 and 743-854. After two AZD1222 doses, spike-specific TCR breadth and depth were significantly higher than at day 0 and than in MenACWY recipients. Conclusions about previously exposed vaccinees were limited because only 6 or 7 AZD1222 recipients were SARS-CoV-2 seropositive at baseline. The 56-69-year group was small, and its depth increase did not reach significance, likely because of low power.

As for this clone: Its antigen is still unknown. There are no base qualities to consult, and no much larger clone falls within one base.

This specimen's time point label, per the study, means: baseline before first vaccination. Samples from vaccinated people were obtained from the UK trials COV001 and COV002, which included a single-blind randomized controlled phase 2/3 trial of AZD1222 (ChAdOx1 nCoV-19) in healthy adults. Trial participant PBMC samples were collected at day 0 and day 28 after the second dose for TCRbeta chain sequencing. The CDR3 regions of human TCRbeta chains were analyzed by immunosequencing. As for how the authors treated the data: TCRs in the repertoires were compared against a reference library of SARS-CoV-2-specific TCRs that had been generated with the MIRA antigen-specificity platform. Breadth was defined as the fraction of unique TCRs that were SARS-CoV-2-associated. Depth was defined as the fraction of total T cells that were SARS-CoV-2-associated. Using the MIRA data, each spike-specific TCR was assigned both to the spike region to which the TCR was reactive and to a CD4 or CD8 class. Log10-transformed breadth and depth values were compared by one-way ANOVA with Sidak's multiple comparisons tests. The source is immuneACCESS, and TCRdb retained only in-frame sequences with V and J called. Part of the clones is not carried over; for the studies checked, unresolved V genes explain less than half of this, and the remainder is unexplained. The D gene and trimming were derived from the DNA, and the V and J assignments and clone size from that table. Here the sample has about 150,000 clones; about 92% occur a single time. Around 2.3% of the sample lies in the top ten.

The TCR comes from an adult in good health. The material was peripheral blood, obtained on day 0 of AZD1222 vaccination.

DNA sequence: TGTGCCAGCAGGGACGGCGCAAACACCATATATTTT. The translation is CASRDGANTIYF. The sequence joins TRBV13 to TRBJ1-3; the D gene cannot be named for sure. From its cysteine to its phenylalanine, the CDR3 spans 12 amino acids. Left in the record is the CDR3 DNA by itself, 36 bases read in frame from the first base. CDR1 and CDR2, looked up from the germline V gene (reference sequence), are PRHDT and FYEKMQ. The junction shows trimming of 6 bases on V and 6 bases on J, plus 9 bases between the germline ends.